This T cell receptor beta chain was documented in a study of CD8+ T cells in alopecia areata. Overall study findings and caveats: More clonal than normal scalp was lesional scalp, particularly alopecia totalis/universalis. Scalp clonality, together with expanded CD8+ clones among the top 100, fell significantly with tofacitinib. Numerous expanded lesional clones remained in scalp and blood during tofacitinib.

Sample treatment: oral pan-JAK inhibitor, 5-10 mg twice daily. This clone appeared a few times. Its antigen remains unknown. Sequencing templates came from extracted RNA that was reverse transcribed into cDNA. Data came from immunoSEQ multiplex PCR; TCRdb stores just in-frame clones and leaves some out. The data hold about 200,000 clones, with about three fifths observed a single time. Trimming removed 6 bases at V and 10 bases at J, with 12 bases between. CDR1 SEHNR and CDR2 FQNEAQ come from the germline V gene (reference sequence). This CDR3 comprises 12 residues. The source of this sequence is a human donor with alopecia areata. Sequencing used CD4+ T cells sorted from blood, obtained at week 4, from a patient treated with tofacitinib. This sequence joins TRBV7-9 and TRBJ2-2; D unresolved. The CDR3 protein is CASRPPIEELFF. CDR3 bases: TGTGCCAGCAGACCCCCCATCGAGGAGCTGTTTTTT.